This T cell receptor beta chain was found in a study of T cells in Graves' hyperthyroidism and ophthalmopathy. For the study at large: Peripheral blood was drawn at first diagnosis, prior to all treatment. Study-level results: Prediction of ophthalmopathy progression came a median roughly 6.7 months pre-onset. Classification by a 13 V-J model distinguished ophthalmopathy from stable hyperthyroidism.

Trimming removed 0 bases from V and 3 bases from J; junction bases left unmatched: 8. The CDR3 contains 15 residues. CDR1 DFQATT and CDR2 SNEGSKA come from the germline V gene (reference sequence). TCR beta CDR3 region amplification was performed from RNA transcripts. The study used the HTBI primer set for a first-round RT-PCR of the TCR CDR3. TCRdb called the multiplex PCR reads again in MiXCR, with one record for every CDR3 protein. Of around 700,000 distinct CDR3 sequences listed, around 19% are singletons. Many counts were recorded for this clonotype. The target antigen is unknown. Progressors' blood was drawn at hyperthyroidism diagnosis, before ophthalmopathy symptoms.

What was sequenced was blood. The sequence derives from a woman aged 45 to 65 with Graves' hyperthyroidism that later progressed to Graves' ophthalmopathy. This chain connects TRBV20-1 to TRBJ2-7; 7 nucleotides line up with TRBD2. The CDR3 DNA follows: TGCAGTGCTAGAGACGGTCTAGCGGTCCACTACGAGCAGTACTTC. Its protein product is CSARDGLAVHYEQYF.